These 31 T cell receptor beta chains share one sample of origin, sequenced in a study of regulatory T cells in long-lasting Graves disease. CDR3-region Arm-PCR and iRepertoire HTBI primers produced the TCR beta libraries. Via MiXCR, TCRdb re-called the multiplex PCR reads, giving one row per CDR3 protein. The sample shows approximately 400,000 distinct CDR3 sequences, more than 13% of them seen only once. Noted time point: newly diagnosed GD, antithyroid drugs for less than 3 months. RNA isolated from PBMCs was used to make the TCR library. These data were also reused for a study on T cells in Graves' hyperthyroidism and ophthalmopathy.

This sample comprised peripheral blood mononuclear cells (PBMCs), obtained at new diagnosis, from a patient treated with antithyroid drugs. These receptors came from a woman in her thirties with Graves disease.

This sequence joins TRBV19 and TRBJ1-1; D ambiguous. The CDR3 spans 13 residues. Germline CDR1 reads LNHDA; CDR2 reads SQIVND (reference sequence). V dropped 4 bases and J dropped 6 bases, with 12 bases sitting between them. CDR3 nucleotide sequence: TGTGCCAGTAGTACCGGTTTAGGGTCTGAAGCTTTCTTT. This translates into CASSTGLGSEAFF.

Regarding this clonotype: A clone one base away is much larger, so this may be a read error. The CDR3 reads CASSYSTGISYEQCF. Written as DNA, the CDR3 is TGTGCCAGCAGTTACTCAACAGGGATTTCCTACGAGCAGTGCTTC. V is TRBV6-2 or TRBV6-3 and J is TRBJ2-7; D may be TRBD1 (6 bases). CDR1 and CDR2 (germline): MNHEY, SVGEGT. This CDR3 is 15 amino acids long.

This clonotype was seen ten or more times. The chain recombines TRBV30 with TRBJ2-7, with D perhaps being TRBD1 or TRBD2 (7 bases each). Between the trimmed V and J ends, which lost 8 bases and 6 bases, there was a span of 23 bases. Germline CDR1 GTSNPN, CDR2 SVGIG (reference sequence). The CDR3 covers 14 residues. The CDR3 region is CAPGGDTLRGEQYF. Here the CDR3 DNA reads TGTGCCCCAGGGGGGGACACCCTACGGGGCGAGCAGTACTTC.

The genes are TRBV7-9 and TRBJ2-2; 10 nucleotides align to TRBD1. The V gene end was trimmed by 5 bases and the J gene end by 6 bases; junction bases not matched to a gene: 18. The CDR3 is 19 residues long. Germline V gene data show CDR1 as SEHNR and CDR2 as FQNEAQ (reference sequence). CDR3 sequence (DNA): TGTGCCAGCAGCGTACAACCGGGACAGGGGATGTATTATTCCGGGGAGCTGTTTTTT. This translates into CASSVQPGQGMYYSGELFF. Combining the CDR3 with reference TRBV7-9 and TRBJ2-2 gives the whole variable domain DTGVSQNPRHKITKRGQNVTFRCDPISEHNRLYWYRQTLGQGPEFLTYFQNEAQLEKSRLLSDRFSAERPKGSFSTLEIQRTEQGDSAMYLCASSVQPGQGMYYSGELFFGEGSRLTVL.

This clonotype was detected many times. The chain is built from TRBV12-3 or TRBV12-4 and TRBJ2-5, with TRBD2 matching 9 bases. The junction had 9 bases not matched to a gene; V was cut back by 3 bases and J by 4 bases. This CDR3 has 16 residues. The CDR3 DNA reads TGTGCCAGCAGTTTTTCGCGGGAGGGCCCAAGAGAGACCCAGTACTTC. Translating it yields CASSFSREGPRETQYF.

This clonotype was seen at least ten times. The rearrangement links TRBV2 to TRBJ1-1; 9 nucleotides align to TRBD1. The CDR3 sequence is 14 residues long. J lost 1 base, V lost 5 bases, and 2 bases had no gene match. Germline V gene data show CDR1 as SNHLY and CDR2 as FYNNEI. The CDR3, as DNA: TGTGCCAGCAGTCGGACAGGGGAGAACACTGAAGCTTTCTTT. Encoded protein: CASSRTGENTEAFF.

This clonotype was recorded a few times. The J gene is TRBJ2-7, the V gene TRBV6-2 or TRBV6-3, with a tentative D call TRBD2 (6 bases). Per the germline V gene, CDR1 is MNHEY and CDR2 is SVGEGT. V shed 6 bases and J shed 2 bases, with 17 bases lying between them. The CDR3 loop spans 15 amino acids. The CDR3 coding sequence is TGTGCCAGCAGCCGCGGGACTCTCACCGCCTACGAGCAGTACTTC. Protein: CASSRGTLTAYEQYF.

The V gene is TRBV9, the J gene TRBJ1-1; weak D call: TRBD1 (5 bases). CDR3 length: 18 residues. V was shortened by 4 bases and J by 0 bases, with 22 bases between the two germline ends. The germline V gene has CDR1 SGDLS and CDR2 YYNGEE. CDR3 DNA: TGTGCCAGCAGCCCCAGACAGTTGAGGGCCCTCATGAACACTGAAGCTTTCTTT. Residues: CASSPRQLRALMNTEAFF. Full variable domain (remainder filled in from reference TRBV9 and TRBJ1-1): DSGVTQTPKHLITATGQRVTLRCSPRSGDLSVYWYQQSLDQGLQFLIQYYNGEERAKGNILERFSAQQFPDLHSELNLSSLELGDSALYFCASSPRQLRALMNTEAFFGQGTRLTVV.

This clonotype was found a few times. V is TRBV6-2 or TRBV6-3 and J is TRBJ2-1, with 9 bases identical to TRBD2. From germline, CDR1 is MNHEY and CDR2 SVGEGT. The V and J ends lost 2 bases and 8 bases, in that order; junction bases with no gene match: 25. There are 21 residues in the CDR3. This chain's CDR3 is CASSYPPRRGGLAYFIDEQFF. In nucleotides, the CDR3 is TGTGCCAGCAGTTACCCACCGAGGCGGGGGGGTTTAGCATATTTTATAGATGAGCAGTTCTTC.

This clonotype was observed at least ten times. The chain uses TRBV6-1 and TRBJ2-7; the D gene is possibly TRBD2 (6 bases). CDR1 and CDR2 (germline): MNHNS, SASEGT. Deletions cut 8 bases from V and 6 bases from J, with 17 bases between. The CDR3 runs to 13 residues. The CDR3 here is CASAKGTYPEQYF. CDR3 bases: TGTGCCAGCGCGAAGGGGACTTACCCCGAGCAGTACTTC.

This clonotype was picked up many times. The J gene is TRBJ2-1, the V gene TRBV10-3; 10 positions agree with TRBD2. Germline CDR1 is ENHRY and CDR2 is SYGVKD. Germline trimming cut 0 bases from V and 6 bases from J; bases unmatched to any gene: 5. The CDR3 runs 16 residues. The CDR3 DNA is TGTGCCATCAGTGAGTCGCCTAGCGGGAGTCCCAATGAGCAGTTCTTC. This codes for CAISESPSGSPNEQFF.

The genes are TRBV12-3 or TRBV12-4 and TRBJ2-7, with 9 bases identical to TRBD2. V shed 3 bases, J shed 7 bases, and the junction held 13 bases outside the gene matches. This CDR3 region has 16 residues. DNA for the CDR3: TGTGCCAGCAGTTTGGGCCTAGCGGGAACCGTTAGGGAGCAGTACTTC. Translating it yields CASSLGLAGTVREQYF.

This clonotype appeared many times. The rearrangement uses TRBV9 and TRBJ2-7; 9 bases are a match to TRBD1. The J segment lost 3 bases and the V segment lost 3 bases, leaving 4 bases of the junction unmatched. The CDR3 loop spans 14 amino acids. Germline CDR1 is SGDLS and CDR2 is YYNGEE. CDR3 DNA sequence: TGTGCCAGCAGCGCCCTGACAGGGGGCTACGAGCAGTACTTC. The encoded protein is CASSALTGGYEQYF.

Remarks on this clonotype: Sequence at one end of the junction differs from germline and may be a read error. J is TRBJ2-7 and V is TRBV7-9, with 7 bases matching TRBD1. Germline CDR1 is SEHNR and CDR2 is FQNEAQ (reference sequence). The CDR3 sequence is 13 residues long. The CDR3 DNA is TGTGCCAGGAGCTTGACAGGGTCGGACGAGCAGTACTTC. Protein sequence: CARSLTGSDEQYF.

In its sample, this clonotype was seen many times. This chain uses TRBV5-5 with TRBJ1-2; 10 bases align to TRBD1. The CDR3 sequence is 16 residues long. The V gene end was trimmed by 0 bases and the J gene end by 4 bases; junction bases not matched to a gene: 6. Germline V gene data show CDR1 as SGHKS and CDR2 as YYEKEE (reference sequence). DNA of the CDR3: TGTGCCAGCAGCTTGGTTTCCGGGACAGGGGCCTATGGCTACACCTTC. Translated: CASSLVSGTGAYGYTF.

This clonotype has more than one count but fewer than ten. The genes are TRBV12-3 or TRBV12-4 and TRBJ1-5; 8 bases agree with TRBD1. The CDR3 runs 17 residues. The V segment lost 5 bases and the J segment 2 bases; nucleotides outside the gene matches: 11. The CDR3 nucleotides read TGTGCCAGCAGTCCACAGGGGGGGGGGGTTGGCAATCAGCCCCAGCATTTT. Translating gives CASSPQGGGVGNQPQHF.

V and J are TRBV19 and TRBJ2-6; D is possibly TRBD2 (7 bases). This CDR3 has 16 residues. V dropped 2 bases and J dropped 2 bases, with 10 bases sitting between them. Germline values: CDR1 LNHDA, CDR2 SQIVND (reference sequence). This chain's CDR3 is CASSIRGGTGANVLTF. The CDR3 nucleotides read TGTGCCAGTAGTATAAGGGGGGGAACTGGGGCCAACGTCCTGACTTTC.

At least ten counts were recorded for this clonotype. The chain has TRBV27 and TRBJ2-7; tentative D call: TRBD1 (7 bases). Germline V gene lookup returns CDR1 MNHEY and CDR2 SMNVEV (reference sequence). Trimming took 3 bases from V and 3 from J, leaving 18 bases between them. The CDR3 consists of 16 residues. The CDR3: CASSLAGGTDNYEQYF. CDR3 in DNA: TGTGCCAGCAGTTTGGCTGGGGGGACAGACAACTACGAGCAGTACTTC.

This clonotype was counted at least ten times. The CDR3 sequence: CASSSRRRGRPIQETQYF. The CDR3 DNA reads as TGTGCCAGCAGTTCGCGACGCAGGGGGAGACCAATCCAAGAGACCCAGTACTTC. This sequence joins TRBV28 and TRBJ2-5; 7 nucleotides line up with TRBD1. Per germline, CDR1 MDHEN and CDR2 SYDVKM. After removal of 4 bases from V and 1 base from J, the junction contained 15 bases not matched to a gene. The CDR3 sequence is 18 residues long.

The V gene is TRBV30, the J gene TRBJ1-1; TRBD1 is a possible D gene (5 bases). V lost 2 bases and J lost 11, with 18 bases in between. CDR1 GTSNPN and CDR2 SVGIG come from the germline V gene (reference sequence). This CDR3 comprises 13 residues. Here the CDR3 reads CAWSIDRRFGAFF. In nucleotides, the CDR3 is TGTGCCTGGAGTATCGACAGACGCTTCGGCGCTTTCTTT.

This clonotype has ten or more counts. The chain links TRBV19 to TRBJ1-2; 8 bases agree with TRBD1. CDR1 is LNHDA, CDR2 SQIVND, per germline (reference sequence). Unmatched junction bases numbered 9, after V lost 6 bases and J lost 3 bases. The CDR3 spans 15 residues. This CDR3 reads CASSPGQGTYYGYTF. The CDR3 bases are TGTGCCAGTAGCCCTGGACAGGGAACGTACTATGGCTACACCTTC.

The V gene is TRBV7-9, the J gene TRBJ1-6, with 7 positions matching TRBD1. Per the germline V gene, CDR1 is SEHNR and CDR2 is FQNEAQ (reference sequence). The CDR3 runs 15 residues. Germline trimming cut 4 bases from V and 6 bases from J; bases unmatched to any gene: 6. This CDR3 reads CASSSAGTANSPLHF. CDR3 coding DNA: TGTGCCAGCAGCTCCGCCGGGACAGCTAATTCACCCCTCCACTTT.

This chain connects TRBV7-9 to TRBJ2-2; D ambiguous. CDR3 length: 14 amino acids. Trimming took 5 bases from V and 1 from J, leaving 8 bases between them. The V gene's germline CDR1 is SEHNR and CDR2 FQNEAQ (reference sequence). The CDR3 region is CASSVWLNTGELFF. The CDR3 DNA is TGTGCCAGCAGCGTCTGGTTGAACACCGGGGAGCTGTTTTTT.

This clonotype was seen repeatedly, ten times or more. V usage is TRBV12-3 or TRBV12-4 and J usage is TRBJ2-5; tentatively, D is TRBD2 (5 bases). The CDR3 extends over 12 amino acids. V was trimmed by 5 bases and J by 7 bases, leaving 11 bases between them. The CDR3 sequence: CASSPGAGTQYF. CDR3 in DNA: TGTGCCAGCAGTCCAGGTGCGGGGACCCAGTACTTC.

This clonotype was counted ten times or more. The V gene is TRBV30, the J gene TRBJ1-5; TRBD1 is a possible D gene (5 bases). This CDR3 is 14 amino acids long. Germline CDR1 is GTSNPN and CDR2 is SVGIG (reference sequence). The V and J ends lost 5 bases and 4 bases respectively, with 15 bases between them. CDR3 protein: CAWGSGTYNQPQHF. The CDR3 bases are TGTGCCTGGGGATCCGGGACTTATAATCAGCCCCAGCATTTT. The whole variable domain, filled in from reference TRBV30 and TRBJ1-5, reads SQTIHQWPATLVQPVGSPLSLECTVEGTSNPNLYWYRQAAGRGLQLLFYSVGIGQISSEVPQNLSASRPQDRQFILSSKKLLLSDSGFYLCAWGSGTYNQPQHFGDGTRLSIL.

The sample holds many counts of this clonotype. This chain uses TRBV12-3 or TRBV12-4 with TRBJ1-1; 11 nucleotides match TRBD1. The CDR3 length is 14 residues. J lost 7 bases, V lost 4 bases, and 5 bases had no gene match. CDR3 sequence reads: CASSSRTGGYEAFF. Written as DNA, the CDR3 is TGTGCCAGCAGTTCACGGACAGGGGGCTATGAAGCTTTCTTT.

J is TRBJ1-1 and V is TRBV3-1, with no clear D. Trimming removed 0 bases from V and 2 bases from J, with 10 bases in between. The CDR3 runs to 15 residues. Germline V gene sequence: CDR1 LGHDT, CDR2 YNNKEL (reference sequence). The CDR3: CASSQEAGINTEAFF. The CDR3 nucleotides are TGTGCCAGCAGCCAAGAGGCGGGCATTAACACTGAAGCTTTCTTT.

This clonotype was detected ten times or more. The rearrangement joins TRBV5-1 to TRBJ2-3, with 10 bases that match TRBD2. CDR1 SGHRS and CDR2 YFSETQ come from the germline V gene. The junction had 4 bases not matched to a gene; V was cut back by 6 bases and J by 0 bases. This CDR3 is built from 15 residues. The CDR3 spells CASTSGRTSTDTQYF. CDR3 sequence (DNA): TGCGCCAGCACTAGCGGGAGAACTAGCACAGATACGCAGTATTTT.

CDR3 bases: TGTGCCAGCAGCCGTGCAGGGGGTGGTCAGCCCCAGCATTTT. Protein product: CASSRAGGGQPQHF. The gene calls are TRBV7-9 and TRBJ1-5, with 7 bases identical to TRBD1. The ends lost 5 bases at V and 6 bases at J; junction bases unmatched: 7. The CDR3 consists of 14 residues. Germline V lookup: CDR1 SEHNR, CDR2 FQNEAQ (reference sequence).

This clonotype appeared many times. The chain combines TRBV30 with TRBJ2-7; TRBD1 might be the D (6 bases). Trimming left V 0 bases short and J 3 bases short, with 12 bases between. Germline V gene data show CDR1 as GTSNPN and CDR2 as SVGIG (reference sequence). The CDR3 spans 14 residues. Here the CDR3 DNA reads TGTGCCTGGAGTGTGCCGGGACAAAGCTACGAGCAGTACTTC. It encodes CAWSVPGQSYEQYF.

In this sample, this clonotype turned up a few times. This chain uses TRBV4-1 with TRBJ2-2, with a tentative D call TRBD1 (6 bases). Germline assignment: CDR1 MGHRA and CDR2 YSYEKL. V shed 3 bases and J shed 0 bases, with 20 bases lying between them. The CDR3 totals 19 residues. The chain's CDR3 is CASSHYKPRGFANTGELFF. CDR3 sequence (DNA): TGCGCCAGCAGCCATTACAAACCGAGGGGGTTCGCGAACACCGGGGAGCTGTTTTTT.